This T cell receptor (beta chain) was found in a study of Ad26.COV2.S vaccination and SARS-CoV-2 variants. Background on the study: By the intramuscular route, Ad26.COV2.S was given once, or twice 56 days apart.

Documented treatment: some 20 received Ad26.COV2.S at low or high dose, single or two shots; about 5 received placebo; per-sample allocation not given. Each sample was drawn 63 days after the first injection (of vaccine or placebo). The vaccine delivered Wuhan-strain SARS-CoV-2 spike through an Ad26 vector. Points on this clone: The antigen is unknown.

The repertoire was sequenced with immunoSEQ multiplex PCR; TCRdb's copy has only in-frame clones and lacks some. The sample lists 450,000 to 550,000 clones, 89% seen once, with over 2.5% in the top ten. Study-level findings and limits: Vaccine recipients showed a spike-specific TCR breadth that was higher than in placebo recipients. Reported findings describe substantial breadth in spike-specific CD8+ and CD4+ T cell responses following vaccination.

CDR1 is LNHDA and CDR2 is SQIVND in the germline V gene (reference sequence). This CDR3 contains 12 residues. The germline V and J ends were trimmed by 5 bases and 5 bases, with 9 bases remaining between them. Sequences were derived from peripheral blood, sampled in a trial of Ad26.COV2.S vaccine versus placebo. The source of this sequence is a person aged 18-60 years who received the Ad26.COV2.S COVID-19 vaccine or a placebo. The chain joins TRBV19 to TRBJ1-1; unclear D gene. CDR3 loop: CASSRRITEAFF. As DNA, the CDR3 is TGTGCCAGTAGTCGGAGAATTACTGAAGCTTTCTTT.